Listed below are T cell receptor beta chains from one sample, sequenced in a study of cytomegalovirus exposure and HLA in healthy donors. Method: immunoSEQ multiplex PCR; TCRdb's copy keeps in-frame clones and lacks some. This table holds 100,000 to 150,000 clones, roughly 63% found once. The sample comprised PBMCs. The receptors originated from a man aged 25 to 40 in good health and CMV-seropositive. Both conserved end residues are part of each CDR3. Fields, in order: clone size, V gene, D gene, J gene, CDR3 protein, CDR3 DNA. A D gene is named only where the DNA matches it firmly. The size field is filled for only some rows; it gives once, few, many or a size class.

.	TRBV5-1	.	TRBJ2-5	CASHREGETQYF	TGCGCCAGCCACAGGGAAGGCGAGACCCAGTACTTC
.	TRBV15	.	TRBJ1-6	CATSRTGDYNSPLHF	TGTGCCACCAGCAGGACAGGCGACTATAATTCACCCCTCCACTTT
.	TRBV4-2	.	TRBJ2-1	CASSQYGTEAHNEQFF	TGTGCCAGCAGCCAGTACGGGACTGAGGCTCACAATGAGCAGTTCTTC
.	TRBV7-8	.	TRBJ2-2	CASSMTRAPGELFF	TGTGCCAGCAGCATGACTAGGGCCCCCGGGGAGCTGTTTTTT
.	TRBV27	.	TRBJ2-4	CASSKDSYRNIQYF	TGTGCCAGCAGTAAGGACAGCTACAGAAACATTCAGTACTTC
.	TRBV11-2	TRBD1	TRBJ2-1	CASSFHRDRVYNEQFF	TGTGCCAGCAGCTTCCACCGGGACAGGGTATACAATGAGCAGTTCTTC
.	TRBV5-1	.	TRBJ1-4	CASSKDRGTNEKLFF	TGCGCCAGCAGCAAGGACCGGGGGACTAATGAAAAACTGTTTTTT
.	TRBV10-2	.	TRBJ1-5	CASSGGSGQPQHF	TGCGCCAGCAGTGGGGGATCAGGGCAGCCCCAGCATTTT
.	TRBV9	.	TRBJ1-2	CASSVAPGNHGYTF	TGTGCCAGCAGCGTAGCTCCAGGGAACCATGGCTACACCTTC
few	TRBV5-1	.	TRBJ2-7	CASSLQGYEQYF	TGCGCCAGCAGCTTACAGGGATACGAGCAGTACTTC
.	TRBV28	TRBD2	TRBJ2-1	CASSSTSGSPHEQFF	TGTGCCAGCAGTTCGACTAGCGGGAGCCCCCATGAGCAGTTCTTC
.	TRBV6-6	TRBD2	TRBJ2-7	CASSLTSGSGYEQYF	TGTGCCAGCAGTTTGACTAGCGGGAGTGGATACGAGCAGTACTTC
few	TRBV7-7	.	TRBJ2-3	CASSPVSAADTQYF	TGTGCTAGCAGCCCAGTAAGTGCGGCAGATACGCAGTATTTT
.	TRBV5-8	.	TRBJ1-3	CASSPTGLDTIYF	TGTGCCAGCAGCCCCACAGGGTTGGACACCATATATTTT
.	TRBV6-5	.	TRBJ2-1	CASSYSSGREVNEQFF	TGTGCCAGCAGTTACTCTTCGGGCAGGGAAGTAAATGAGCAGTTCTTC
.	TRBV5-1	TRBD1	TRBJ2-7	CASSLTDRENNEQYF	TGCGCCAGCAGCTTGACAGACAGGGAGAACAACGAGCAGTACTTC
.	TRBV15	.	TRBJ1-3	CATSRARGQSSGNTIYF	TGTGCCACCAGCAGAGCTAGAGGACAGAGCTCTGGAAACACCATATATTTT
few	TRBV2	TRBD2	TRBJ2-3	CASSDPPGLAGGTDTQYF	TGTGCCAGCAGTGATCCCCCGGGACTAGCGGGAGGGACAGATACGCAGTATTTT
.	TRBV2	.	TRBJ1-2	CASSEYIGHAGYGYTF	TGTGCCAGCAGTGAGTATATTGGACACGCAGGCTATGGCTACACCTTC
few	TRBV2	TRBD1	TRBJ1-4	CASSGRQGAFETNEKLFF	TGTGCCAGCAGTGGTCGACAGGGAGCGTTCGAGACTAATGAAAAACTGTTTTTT
.	TRBV4-3	TRBD2	TRBJ2-3	CASSQGRGTTDTQYF	TGCGCCAGCAGCCAAGGCCGGGGGACTACCGATACGCAGTATTTT
.	TRBV30	TRBD1	TRBJ1-1	CAWTPLTGEVAEAFF	TGTGCCTGGACCCCCTTAACAGGGGAAGTCGCTGAAGCTTTCTTT
.	TRBV29-1	.	TRBJ1-4	CSVQGHGRNEKLFF	TGCAGCGTTCAGGGACACGGGCGAAATGAAAAACTGTTTTTT
.	TRBV5-1	.	TRBJ2-7	CASSLQGAAYEQYF	TGCGCCAGCAGCTTACAGGGTGCTGCGTACGAGCAGTACTTC
.	TRBV28	.	TRBJ2-5	CASSSRRASGETQYF	TGTGCCAGCAGTTCGCGAAGGGCCTCGGGGGAGACCCAGTACTTC
once	TRBV7-3	TRBD2	TRBJ2-1	CASSLSTAGGHREQFF	TGTGCCAGCAGCTTAAGTACGGCGGGAGGGCATCGTGAGCAGTTCTTC
.	TRBV4-2	TRBD2	TRBJ2-3	CASRRTSGSPSDTQYF	TGTGCCAGCAGACGGACTAGCGGGAGCCCCTCAGATACGCAGTATTTT
few	TRBV29-1	.	TRBJ2-1	CSVGGGKQFF	TGCAGCGTGGGAGGGGGGAAGCAGTTCTTC
.	TRBV18	.	TRBJ1-1	CASSPGAATEAFF	TGTGCCAGCTCACCAGGGGCGGCGACTGAAGCTTTCTTT
.	TRBV5-1	.	TRBJ1-2	CASSLGTAYGYTF	TGCGCCAGCAGCTTGGGGACAGCCTATGGCTACACCTTC
.	TRBV28	TRBD2	TRBJ2-7	CASSFPSGRRYEQYF	TGTGCCAGCAGTTTTCCAAGCGGGAGAAGGTACGAGCAGTACTTC
.	TRBV29-1	TRBD2	TRBJ2-2	CSVEDPGLGYTGELFF	TGCAGCGTTGAAGATCCGGGACTAGGATACACCGGGGAGCTGTTTTTT
.	TRBV7-9	.	TRBJ1-6	CASSLGHEEGSWNSPLHF	TGTGCCAGCAGCTTAGGACACGAAGAGGGCAGTTGGAATTCACCCCTCCACTTT
.	TRBV4-1	.	TRBJ1-2	CASSVYRGTGGYTF	TGCGCCAGCAGCGTATATCGGGGGACGGGTGGCTACACCTTC
few	TRBV19	TRBD1	TRBJ2-7	CASSPGVQGYEQYF	TGTGCCAGTAGTCCAGGGGTACAGGGGTACGAGCAGTACTTC